This T cell receptor beta chain was documented in a study of OX40 agonist ivuxolimab in advanced cancers. Study summary: Partial responses were achieved by three patients, of whom one had hepatocellular carcinoma and two had cutaneous melanoma.

The CDR3 has 17 residues. The V end was cut by 0 bases, the J end by 5 bases, with 20 bases between. Germline V gene lookup returns CDR1 SGHNT and CDR2 YYREEE (reference sequence). Worth noting for this clone: The antigen is unknown.

Sequencing used immunoSEQ multiplex PCR; TCRdb keeps in-frame clones, though not all of them. The data show 67,000 or so clones, approximately 89% seen once. Notes on the study in general: Among the nonresponders, some also had low normalized T-cell clonal expansion. People who partly responded at 0.1-3.0 mg/kg had some of the least clonal expansion seen. The work left the antigen specificity of expanded peripheral T cells undetermined.

This TCR derives from an adult with an advanced solid tumor such as melanoma, head and neck, liver or kidney cancer. Sequenced material: CD4+ or CD8+ T cells sorted from blood, taken in a trial of the OX40 agonist ivuxolimab. V usage is TRBV5-4 and J usage is TRBJ2-5, with D perhaps TRBD1 or TRBD2 (6 bases each). CDR3 region: CASSLALIGGSGETQYF. CDR3 in DNA: TGTGCCAGCAGCTTGGCCCTAATCGGGGGCTCCGGGGAGACCCAGTACTTC. The complete variable domain, with remaining parts taken from reference TRBV5-4 and TRBJ2-5, reads ETGVTQSPTHLIKTRGQQVTLRCSSQSGHNTVSWYQQALGQGPQFIFQYYREEENGRGNFPPRFSGLQFPNYSSELNVNALELDDSALYLCASSLALIGGSGETQYFGPGTRLLVL.